This T cell receptor beta chain was captured in a study of shared T cell receptors in the human thymus. Measured with immunoSEQ multiplex PCR; TCRdb has only the in-frame clones, and not every one. The repertoire has about 660,000 clones, 70% to 90% of them found once; the top ten carry approximately 0.011%. V lost 7 bases and J 3 bases, leaving 24 bases between the germline ends. This CDR3 contains 16 residues. Germline CDR1 SQVTM, CDR2 ANQGSEA. The sample was also reused in another study, on human thymus T cells.

Specimen: thymocytes. This receptor was identified in a boy under three years old with a congenital heart defect. This chain joins TRBV29-1 and TRBJ1-1; D gene unclear. The CDR3 sequence: CSAEITRGSLDTEAFF. The CDR3 DNA sequence: TGCAGCGCTGAGATTACAAGAGGTTCCCTGGACACTGAAGCTTTCTTT.